The 30 T cell receptor beta chains presented below share a single source sample, sequenced in a study of T cell responses to AZD1222 COVID-19 vaccine. Using immunoSEQ multiplex PCR, the repertoire was profiled, and TCRdb retains in-frame clones only, with some absent. The sample shows about 79,000 clones, about 90% of them seen only once. Sequencing was performed on peripheral blood, taken on day 0 of MenACWY control vaccination. The receptors shown here come from an adult in good health.

The chain employs TRBV4-3 and TRBJ2-4; D is perhaps TRBD2 (6 bases). V was trimmed by 0 bases and J by 0 bases, leaving 18 bases between them. The length of the CDR3 is 19 residues. Germline V gene sequence: CDR1 LGHNA, CDR2 YSLEER. The DNA for the CDR3 is TGCGCCAGCAGCCAAGATCTGGGGGGAGCGGGTTTAGCCAAAAACATTCAGTACTTC. Its protein product is CASSQDLGGAGLAKNIQYF.

J is TRBJ1-1 and V is TRBV29-1; D is perhaps TRBD1 (5 bases). CDR3 length: 13 residues. V was trimmed by 0 bases and J by 5 bases, leaving 10 bases between them. Germline V gives CDR1 SQVTM, CDR2 ANQGSEA. The CDR3 is CSVEDQGQTEAFF. In DNA, the CDR3 is TGCAGCGTTGAAGATCAGGGTCAAACTGAAGCTTTCTTT.

The V call is TRBV10-3, the J call TRBJ2-7; D gene unclear. Deletions cut 3 bases from V and 3 bases from J, with 12 bases between. Germline loops: CDR1 ENHRY, CDR2 SYGVKD. The CDR3 is made up of 14 amino acids. CDR3 amino acids: CAISEGATRYEQYF. In nucleotides, the CDR3 is TGTGCCATCAGTGAAGGTGCAACTCGCTACGAGCAGTACTTC.

J is TRBJ2-6 and V is TRBV7-3; D gene unclear. Trimming stripped 0 bases from V and 0 bases from J, with 3 bases between. The CDR3 totals 15 residues. Germline V gene data show CDR1 as SGHTA and CDR2 as FQGTGA. Written as DNA, the CDR3 is TGTGCCAGCAGCTTAACCCACTCTGGGGCCAACGTCCTGACTTTC. It codes for CASSLTHSGANVLTF.

This chain uses TRBV7-2 with TRBJ2-7; D unresolved. This CDR3 spans 11 amino acids. Trimming removed 5 bases from V and 4 bases from J, with 6 bases in between. Germline assignment: CDR1 SGHTA and CDR2 FQGNSA. The CDR3: CASSGWYEQYF. The CDR3 DNA sequence: TGTGCCAGCAGCGGGTGGTACGAGCAGTACTTC.

As regards this clone: The junction differs from germline at one of its ends, possibly a read error. V is TRBV19 and J is TRBJ1-4; TRBD1 agrees at 7 bases. This CDR3 has 17 residues. From germline, CDR1 is LNHDA and CDR2 SQIVND (reference sequence). DNA of the CDR3: TGTGCCAGTAGCTACGATAGCCCCGGGACAGCATCCTTCTTTCCACTTTTT. Translated, it gives CASSYDSPGTASFFPLF.

Here the CDR3 DNA reads TGTGCCAGCATGTCTAGCGGGAGCGGTACGCAGTATTTT. Amino acid sequence: CASMSSGSGTQYF. The chain employs TRBV3-1 (or the pseudogene TRBV3-2) and TRBJ2-3; 10 bases fit TRBD2. CDR1 and CDR2 from the germline V gene are LGHDT and YNNKEL (reference sequence). CDR3 length: 13 amino acids. Germline trimming cut 7 bases from V and 8 bases from J; bases unmatched to any gene: 6.

This chain connects TRBV11-2 to TRBJ2-3; no definite D call. The germline gives CDR1 SGHAT, CDR2 FQNNGV. V gave up 3 bases and J gave up 2 bases, with 6 bases separating them. This CDR3 has 13 amino acids. The CDR3 sequence: CASSLRNTDTQYF. The CDR3 DNA is TGTGCCAGCAGCTTGCGGAACACAGATACGCAGTATTTT. The full variable domain, in which reference TRBV11-2 and TRBJ2-3 provide the parts outside the CDR3, is EAGVAQSPRYKIIEKRQSVAFWCNPISGHATLYWYQQILGQGPKLLIQFQNNGVVDDSQLPKDRFSAERLKGVDSTLKIQPAKLEDSAVYLCASSLRNTDTQYFGPGTRLTVL.

The rearrangement uses TRBV2 and TRBJ2-3, with unresolved D. CDR1 and CDR2 (germline): SNHLY, FYNNEI. The CDR3 runs to 12 residues. The V and J ends lost 7 bases and 8 bases respectively, with 13 bases between them. For the CDR3, the DNA is TGTGCCAGCACTTATGCACAGCCTACGCAGTATTTT. Encoded protein: CASTYAQPTQYF.

The chain uses TRBV5-6 and TRBJ2-5; D may match TRBD1 or TRBD2 (6 bases each). Per the germline V gene, CDR1 is SGHDT and CDR2 is YYEEEE. Trimming cost V 0 bases and J 2 bases, with 17 bases left between them. This CDR3 region has 17 residues. The CDR3 DNA is TGTGCCAGCAGCTTGGCTTATTGGGGGGACATGCAAGAGACCCAGTACTTC. This gives the protein CASSLAYWGDMQETQYF.

Note on this clone: Because it lacks the conserved phenylalanine or tryptophan at the end, this CDR3 is likely a read error. The limits of the CDR3 on the DNA are not certain, so only TCRdb's listed CDR3 is given. The chain recombines TRBV5-5 with TRBJ2-7; TRBD1, the table's D call, was not compared with the DNA. The CDR3 is 13 residues long, counting both termini. Germline V lookup: CDR1 SGHKS, CDR2 YYEKEE (reference sequence). The CDR3 spells CASSLGQGATGDL.

V gene TRBV20-1 combines with J gene TRBJ1-1; TRBD1 might be the D (5 bases). The CDR3 has 12 amino acids. Germline CDR1 is DFQATT and CDR2 is SNEGSKA (reference sequence). V was shortened by 3 bases and J by 5 bases, with 10 bases between the two germline ends. The CDR3 region has the DNA TGCAGTGCTAGTTTCGGGGGGACTGAAGCTTTCTTT. It codes for CSASFGGTEAFF.

The chain uses TRBV5-4 and TRBJ1-1; D uncertain. V was trimmed by 10 bases and J by 4 bases, leaving 14 bases between them. CDR1 and CDR2 from the germline V gene are SGHNT and YYREEE (reference sequence). The CDR3 has 12 residues. CDR3 residues: CALSSEVTEAFF. The CDR3 DNA sequence: TGTGCCCTCAGTAGCGAGGTCACTGAAGCTTTCTTT.

The rearrangement links TRBV7-9 to TRBJ1-1; D gene ambiguous. Germline V lookup: CDR1 SEHNR, CDR2 FQNEAQ (reference sequence). This CDR3 has 12 amino acids. V was shortened by 6 bases and J by 6 bases, with 11 bases between the two germline ends. CDR3 nucleotides: TGTGCCAGCAGGTGGGAGGGCGCTGAAGCTTTCTTT. This translates into CASRWEGAEAFF.

The chain has TRBV27 and TRBJ2-5, with 11 bases lining up with TRBD1. The CDR3 runs to 16 residues. Losses at the gene ends were 10 bases for V and 4 bases for J; bases not matched to a gene: 14. Germline V gene data show CDR1 as MNHEY and CDR2 as SMNVEV (reference sequence). The CDR3: CATIRTGTGGLETQYF. DNA of the CDR3: TGTGCCACTATCCGAACCGGGACAGGGGGTCTAGAGACCCAGTACTTC.

The CDR3 DNA reads as TGTGCCAGTAGTCGAACCGGGACAGGGGTTAATGAGCAGTTCTTC. Translating it yields CASSRTGTGVNEQFF. This chain connects TRBV19 to TRBJ2-1, with TRBD1 matching 10 bases. The trim removed 5 bases at V and 7 bases at J, leaving 8 bases unmatched. CDR3 length equals 15 residues. Germline values: CDR1 LNHDA, CDR2 SQIVND (reference sequence).

The chain links TRBV10-3 to TRBJ2-7, with D possibly being TRBD2 (7 bases). The CDR3 is 15 amino acids. Trimming removed 4 bases at V and 3 bases at J, with 16 bases between. Looked up from germline, CDR1 is ENHRY and CDR2 is SYGVKD. In nucleotides, the CDR3 is TGTGCCATCAGTGGCGAGGGGGGCGGGAGCTACGAGCAGTACTTC. It codes for CAISGEGGGSYEQYF.

This rearrangement joins TRBV6-5 to TRBJ2-1; 12 nucleotides agree with TRBD2. V trimming: 3 bases; J trimming: 9 bases; junction bases outside the gene matches: 9. This CDR3 region has 16 residues. Germline V gene lookup returns CDR1 MNHEY and CDR2 SVGAGI. The CDR3 sequence: CASSYYEELAGGEQFF. Written as DNA, the CDR3 is TGTGCCAGCAGTTATTATGAAGAACTAGCGGGAGGTGAGCAGTTCTTC.

The V and J genes are TRBV19 and TRBJ1-3; TRBD1 might be the D (6 bases). From germline, CDR1 is LNHDA and CDR2 SQIVND (reference sequence). V gave up 7 bases and J gave up 0 bases, with 13 bases separating them. There are 15 residues in the CDR3. This CDR3 reads CASIHRQASGNTIYF. CDR3 nucleotides: TGTGCCAGTATTCATCGACAGGCCTCTGGAAACACCATATATTTT.

The chain is built from TRBV6-6 and TRBJ1-1; D gene ambiguous. Per the germline V gene, CDR1 is MNHNY and CDR2 is SVGAGI (reference sequence). V gave up 6 bases and J gave up 2 bases, with 10 bases separating them. The CDR3 covers 13 residues. As DNA, the CDR3 is TGTGCCAGCAGCCCGTTAGGCAACACTGAAGCTTTCTTT. This encodes CASSPLGNTEAFF.

The V gene is TRBV5-6, the J gene TRBJ2-4, with 7 bases that match TRBD1. Germline CDR1 reads SGHDT; CDR2 reads YYEEEE. This CDR3 has 15 residues. V gave up 0 bases and J gave up 8 bases; unmatched junction bases: 8. This CDR3 is CASSLVVRGGDIQYF. In DNA, the CDR3 is TGTGCCAGCAGCTTGGTGGTACGAGGGGGCGACATTCAGTACTTC.

Only one count was recorded for this clone. This chain connects TRBV14 to TRBJ2-7, with D possibly being TRBD1 (6 bases). The ends were cut back, 0 bases at V and 3 bases at J, with 9 bases in the middle. This CDR3 has 14 residues. CDR1 is SGHDN and CDR2 is FVKESK in the germline V gene. The DNA of the CDR3 is TGTGCCAGCAGCCAAGAGACAGGACACTACGAGCAGTACTTC. Protein product: CASSQETGHYEQYF. The whole variable domain, remainder taken from reference TRBV14 and TRBJ2-7, is EAGVTQFPSHSVIEKGQTVTLRCDPISGHDNLYWYRRVMGKEIKFLLHFVKESKQDESGMPNNRFLAERTGGTYSTLKVQPAELEDSGVYFCASSQETGHYEQYFGPGTRLTVT.

The rearrangement uses TRBV12-1 and TRBJ1-2; no DNA check was done on the table's D call, TRBD1. TRBV12-1 is described as a pseudogene. The CDR3 runs 13 residues. CDR3 protein: CASSSGQHYGYTF. DNA for the CDR3: TGTGCCAGCAGCTCGGGACAGCACTATGGCTACACCTTC.

V gene TRBV11-2 combines with J gene TRBJ2-4; 8 bases match TRBD1. V shed 5 bases, J shed 0 bases, and the junction held 9 bases outside the gene matches. The CDR3 runs 17 residues. Germline CDR1 is SGHAT and CDR2 is FQNNGV. The CDR3 region is CASSHLGQGLAKNIQYF. The DNA for the CDR3 is TGTGCCAGCAGCCACCTTGGACAGGGTCTAGCCAAAAACATTCAGTACTTC. Using reference TRBV11-2 and TRBJ2-4 for the parts outside the CDR3, the full variable domain is EAGVAQSPRYKIIEKRQSVAFWCNPISGHATLYWYQQILGQGPKLLIQFQNNGVVDDSQLPKDRFSAERLKGVDSTLKIQPAKLEDSAVYLCASSHLGQGLAKNIQYFGAGTRLSVL.

This clone was recorded only once. The chain joins TRBV28 to TRBJ2-7, with 14 bases matching TRBD2. The V gene's germline CDR1 is MDHEN and CDR2 SYDVKM. The CDR3 totals 17 residues. J was trimmed by 2 bases and V by 2 bases; bases with no gene match: 5. The CDR3 reads CASSLGTSGRSPYEQYF. The DNA for the CDR3 is TGTGCCAGCAGTTTAGGGACTAGCGGGAGAAGTCCCTACGAGCAGTACTTC. The variable domain in full, with the rest retrieved from reference TRBV28 and TRBJ2-7, is DVKVTQSSRYLVKRTGEKVFLECVQDMDHENMFWYRQDPGLGLRLIYFSYDVKMKEKGDIPEGYSVSREKKERFSLILESASTNQTSMYLCASSLGTSGRSPYEQYFGPGTRLTVT.

The chain couples TRBV11-3 to TRBJ2-5; 7 bases agree with TRBD1. With 4 bases clipped from V and 4 bases from J, the junction kept 9 bases outside the gene matches. CDR1 and CDR2 from the germline V gene are SGHNT and YENEEA. The CDR3 consists of 15 residues. In nucleotides, the CDR3 is TGTGCCAGCAGCTCCGGGACAGACCTTCGAGAGACCCAGTACTTC. Protein sequence: CASSSGTDLRETQYF. Filled out from reference TRBV11-3 and TRBJ2-5, the complete variable domain reads EAGVVQSPRYKIIEKKQPVAFWCNPISGHNTLYWYLQNLGQGPELLIRYENEEAVDDSQLPKDRFSAERLKGVDSTLKIQPAELGDSAVYLCASSSGTDLRETQYFGPGTRLLVL.

The chain carries TRBV5-1 and TRBJ1-2, with D unclear. CDR1 and CDR2 (germline): SGHRS, YFSETQ. The CDR3 contains 16 residues. The V end was cut by 0 bases, the J end by 5 bases, with 17 bases between. DNA for the CDR3: TGCGCCAGCAGCTTGGACCCGAACGGGGTAAAATATGGCTACACCTTC. Its protein product is CASSLDPNGVKYGYTF.

This rearrangement joins TRBV19 to TRBJ2-3; TRBD2 matches at 8 bases. J gave up 6 bases and V 6 bases, and 11 bases lay outside the gene matches. Per germline, CDR1 LNHDA and CDR2 SQIVND (reference sequence). The CDR3 runs 15 residues. The CDR3 bases are TGTGCCAGTAGGGGCGGAGCGGGAGTACGGGATACGCAGTATTTT. Translation: CASRGGAGVRDTQYF.

The chain is built from TRBV19 and TRBJ1-2; 8 positions match TRBD1. The CDR3 has 13 amino acids. V dropped 8 bases and J dropped 4; count of bases not matched to a gene: 6. The V gene's germline CDR1 is LNHDA and CDR2 SQIVND (reference sequence). The chain's CDR3 is CASSGQVIYGYTF. The CDR3 coding sequence is TGTGCCAGTTCGGGACAGGTTATCTATGGCTACACCTTC.

This chain uses TRBV7-8 with TRBJ1-5; D not certain. This CDR3 has 16 residues. V was pared by 2 bases and J by 4 bases, with 15 bases between. Germline V lookup: CDR1 SGHVS, CDR2 FQNEAQ. The CDR3: CASSLMGRQINQPQHF. For the CDR3, the DNA is TGTGCCAGCAGCTTAATGGGAAGACAAATTAATCAGCCCCAGCATTTT.